This T cell receptor (beta chain) appears in the sequencing data of a study of cytomegalovirus exposure and HLA in healthy donors. Whole-study results and caveats: Under in vitro conditions, a few CMV-associated chains were confirmed as specific for CMV antigens. A subsequent analysis found that TCR clusters from the first cohort also tended to co-occur in the approximately 110 validation repertoires, with approximately 95% of cluster scores above 0.

For this clone: Its antigen is not known.

The V gene's germline CDR1 is SGHTA and CDR2 FQGTGA. CDR3 length: 15 amino acids. V dropped 2 bases and J dropped 6; count of bases not matched to a gene: 6. The table came from immunoSEQ multiplex PCR; TCRdb's copy has only in-frame clones and leaves some out. The sample shows about 38,000 clones, approximately 92% of them seen only once. This receptor was taken from a man aged 18 to 29 in good health and CMV-seronegative. The sequencing sample was made of PBMCs. The chain couples TRBV7-3 to TRBJ2-2; 7 bases line up with TRBD2. The CDR3 nucleotides read TGTGCCAGCAGCTTATCGAGCGGGGTCGCCGGGGAGCTGTTTTTT. This translates into CASSLSSGVAGELFF.